Each of the 23 T cell receptor beta chains below was sequenced from the same sample in a study of OX40 agonist ivuxolimab in advanced cancers. Profiled with immunoSEQ multiplex PCR; TCRdb holds only in-frame clones, not every one. The table lists tens of thousands of clones, approximately 86% of them singletons. Source: CD4+ or CD8+ T cells sorted from blood, taken in a trial of the OX40 agonist ivuxolimab. These TCRs come from an adult with an advanced solid tumor such as melanoma, head and neck, liver or kidney cancer.

The rearrangement links TRBV4-2 to TRBJ1-5; TRBD1 matches 8 bases. From germline, CDR1 is LGHNA and CDR2 YNFKEQ. The trim removed 0 bases at V and 6 bases at J, leaving 7 bases unmatched. This CDR3 has 16 residues. The CDR3, as DNA: TGTGCCAGCAGCCAAGATTATCCAGGGGGCCTTCAGCCCCAGCATTTT. Translating gives CASSQDYPGGLQPQHF.

The chain recombines TRBV10-2 with TRBJ1-1; 8 bases are a match to TRBD1. CDR3 length equals 14 residues. Per the germline V gene, CDR1 is WSHSY and CDR2 is SAAADI. V shed 7 bases, J shed 2 bases, and the junction held 6 bases outside the gene matches. The CDR3 loop is CASNYRGYNTEAFF. In nucleotides, the CDR3 is TGCGCCAGCAATTACAGGGGGTATAACACTGAAGCTTTCTTT.

The chain has TRBV5-1 and TRBJ1-1, with a weak D call TRBD1 (6 bases). Germline loops: CDR1 SGHRS, CDR2 YFSETQ. Trimming pared 3 bases from V and 4 bases from J, leaving 10 bases between. This CDR3 region has 13 residues. CDR3 in DNA: TGCGCCAGCAGCTACCACAGGGCCACTGAAGCTTTCTTT. Its protein product is CASSYHRATEAFF.

The chain uses TRBV7-2 and TRBJ1-2; 7 bases map to TRBD1. From germline, CDR1 is SGHTA and CDR2 FQGNSA. The CDR3 totals 15 residues. The V and J ends lost 3 bases and 1 base, in that order; junction bases with no gene match: 5. The CDR3 DNA follows: TGTGCCAGCAGCTTGCAGGGGGATCTTAACTATGGCTACACCTTC. This gives the protein CASSLQGDLNYGYTF.

This sequence joins TRBV9 and TRBJ1-6; D might be TRBD1 (5 bases). The CDR3 covers 15 residues. The V end was cut by 0 bases, the J end by 6 bases, with 10 bases between. CDR1 is SGDLS, CDR2 YYNGEE, per germline. CDR3 loop: CASSVAEGLNSPLHF. The CDR3 DNA is TGTGCCAGCAGCGTAGCCGAGGGGCTTAATTCACCCCTCCACTTT.

The J gene is TRBJ2-5, the V gene TRBV7-6, with TRBD2 matching 10 bases. Germline V gene data show CDR1 as SGHVS and CDR2 as FNYEAQ. V trimming: 3 bases; J trimming: 4 bases; junction bases outside the gene matches: 14. CDR3 length equals 18 residues. CDR3 amino acids: CASSFGLKASGSGETQYF. The CDR3 nucleotides are TGTGCCAGCAGCTTTGGCCTGAAGGCTAGCGGGAGTGGAGAGACCCAGTACTTC.

The chain joins TRBV7-2 to TRBJ1-3; tentative D call: TRBD1 (5 bases). The CDR3 is made up of 15 amino acids. Per germline, CDR1 SGHTA and CDR2 FQGNSA. Trimming stripped 2 bases from V and 2 bases from J, with 10 bases between. CDR3 sequence reads: CASSLRDSAGNTIYF. CDR3 sequence (DNA): TGTGCCAGCAGCTTACGAGACAGCGCTGGAAACACCATATATTTT.

The chain combines TRBV5-5 with TRBJ1-5; D is unclear. The CDR3 is 15 residues long. The germline V gene has CDR1 SGHKS and CDR2 YYEKEE (reference sequence). V lost 0 bases to trimming and J lost 2 bases, with 9 bases between them. This chain's CDR3 is CASSLERQGNQPQHF. In nucleotides, the CDR3 is TGTGCCAGCAGCTTGGAAAGGCAGGGCAATCAGCCCCAGCATTTT.

This clone was counted between two and nine times. V usage is TRBV2 and J usage is TRBJ2-7, with TRBD1 as a possible D gene (5 bases). CDR1 is SNHLY and CDR2 is FYNNEI in the germline V gene. Trimming stripped 0 bases from V and 2 bases from J, with 11 bases between. The CDR3 length is 15 residues. DNA of the CDR3: TGTGCCAGCAGTGAAGCGGGGCCCCCAGCCTACGAGCAGTACTTC. Its translation: CASSEAGPPAYEQYF.

The rearrangement links TRBV13 to TRBJ2-7, with D maybe TRBD2 (6 bases). Germline CDR1 reads PRHDT; CDR2 reads FYEKMQ (reference sequence). The length of the CDR3 is 16 residues. Trimming removed 5 bases from V and 0 bases from J, with 17 bases in between. In DNA form, the CDR3 reads TGTGCCAGCAGCCCCGGAGGGGCAGCACTCTCCTACGAGCAGTACTTC. The encoded protein is CASSPGGAALSYEQYF.

The rearrangement links TRBV6-5 to TRBJ2-2, with D unclear. The CDR3 runs 13 residues. Per germline, CDR1 MNHEY and CDR2 SVGAGI. V shed 2 bases and J shed 4 bases, with 5 bases lying between them. In nucleotides, the CDR3 is TGTGCCAGCAGTTACGTCAGCACCGGGGAGCTGTTTTTT. Its protein is CASSYVSTGELFF.

The chain recombines TRBV30 with TRBJ1-2; no clear D. In germline, CDR1 is GTSNPN, CDR2 SVGIG (reference sequence). Trimming pared 7 bases from V and 6 bases from J, leaving 3 bases between. This CDR3 is built from 8 residues. DNA for the CDR3: TGTGCCTCTGATGGCTACACCTTC. Its translation: CASDGYTF.

This chain connects TRBV6-5 to TRBJ2-7; D may be TRBD1 (6 bases). The CDR3 covers 13 residues. Germline V gives CDR1 MNHEY, CDR2 SVGAGI. Trimming stripped 5 bases from V and 4 bases from J, with 12 bases between. The CDR3 DNA follows: TGTGCCAGCAGTCGGGACAAACTTTACGAGCAGTACTTC. This codes for CASSRDKLYEQYF.

The chain's CDR3 is CASSQDYSGGLRKNIQYF. CDR3 sequence (DNA): TGCGCCAGCAGCCAAGATTACAGCGGGGGGTTACGGAAAAACATTCAGTACTTC. V and J are TRBV4-3 and TRBJ2-4, with TRBD2 matching 9 bases. The germline gives CDR1 LGHNA, CDR2 YSLEER. CDR3 length: 18 amino acids. Trimming took 0 bases from V and 4 from J; bases not matched to a gene: 10.

The gene calls are TRBV7-9 and TRBJ2-7; 10 bases are a match to TRBD1. The CDR3 has 15 residues. Looked up from germline, CDR1 is SEHNR and CDR2 is FQNEAQ (reference sequence). Trimming at V came to 5 bases and at J to 7 bases, leaving 11 bases not matched to a gene. CDR3 sequence reads: CASSQRRDRGYEQYF. For the CDR3, the DNA is TGTGCCAGCAGCCAGCGCCGGGACAGGGGATATGAGCAGTACTTC.

This chain connects TRBV7-9 to TRBJ2-1, with D perhaps TRBD2 (5 bases). CDR1 SEHNR and CDR2 FQNEAQ come from the germline V gene (reference sequence). The CDR3 totals 13 residues. V was trimmed by 5 bases and J by 7 bases, leaving 12 bases between them. CDR3 bases: TGTGCCAGCAGCCGCCGGGGTGCGAATGAGCAGTTCTTC. It codes for CASSRRGANEQFF.

V and J are TRBV7-9 and TRBJ1-3; D gene unclear. V lost 2 bases, J lost 8 bases, and 10 bases lay in between. This CDR3 contains 13 residues. Germline V gene lookup returns CDR1 SEHNR and CDR2 FQNEAQ (reference sequence). The CDR3 region has the DNA TGTGCCAGCAGCTTAAAACAATCGGACACCATATATTTT. Translating gives CASSLKQSDTIYF.

The chain employs TRBV28 and TRBJ1-5; the D is unclear. CDR3 length equals 15 residues. V was pared by 2 bases and J by 6 bases, with 14 bases between. The germline CDR1 and CDR2 sequences are MDHEN and SYDVKM. This chain's CDR3 is CASSLAARRAQPQHF. The CDR3 bases are TGTGCCAGCAGTTTAGCGGCGAGGAGGGCTCAGCCCCAGCATTTT.

The rearrangement uses TRBV5-1 and TRBJ2-2; D is possibly TRBD1 or TRBD2 (5 bases each). The germline CDR1 and CDR2 sequences are SGHRS and YFSETQ. This CDR3 spans 15 amino acids. V was trimmed by 5 bases and J by 2 bases, leaving 13 bases between them. The CDR3 region has the DNA TGCGCCAGCAGTGGGACGGAACTTAACACCGGGGAGCTGTTTTTT. Amino acid sequence: CASSGTELNTGELFF.

The chain carries TRBV7-3 and TRBJ2-3; no clear D gene. The CDR3 extends over 13 amino acids. Germline V lookup: CDR1 SGHTA, CDR2 FQGTGA. Trimming removed 4 bases at V and 1 base at J, with 6 bases between. In DNA, the CDR3 is TGTGCCAGCAGCTCACTTGGCACAGATACGCAGTATTTT. This codes for CASSSLGTDTQYF.

This sequence joins TRBV29-1 and TRBJ1-2; no definite D call. CDR1 SQVTM and CDR2 ANQGSEA come from the germline V gene. V dropped 4 bases and J dropped 13 bases, with 16 bases sitting between them. The CDR3 totals 11 residues. The CDR3 loop reads CSVASPGPPTF. In nucleotides, the CDR3 is TGCAGCGTTGCGTCTCCGGGCCCTCCCACCTTC. Full variable domain (rest looked up from reference TRBV29-1 and TRBJ1-2): SAVISQKPSRDICQRGTSLTIQCQVDSQVTMMFWYRQQPGQSLTLIATANQGSEATYESGFVIDKFPISRPNLTFSTLTVSNMSPEDSSIYLCSVASPGPPTFGSGTRLTVV.

V usage is TRBV5-1 and J usage is TRBJ1-3; TRBD1 matches at 9 bases. This CDR3 has 16 residues. The V gene end was trimmed by 6 bases and the J gene end by 2 bases; junction bases not matched to a gene: 9. The germline V gene has CDR1 SGHRS and CDR2 YFSETQ. CDR3 amino acids: CASKPLTGGTGNTIYF. CDR3 coding DNA: TGCGCCAGCAAGCCACTGACAGGGGGTACTGGAAACACCATATATTTT.

In this sample, this clone turned up a few times. J is TRBJ1-5 and V is TRBV2, with 7 bases identical to TRBD1. V was pared by 3 bases and J by 4 bases, with 3 bases of the junction left unmatched. From germline, CDR1 is SNHLY and CDR2 FYNNEI. The CDR3 length is 14 residues. CDR3 amino acids: CASSDNRGNQPQHF. The CDR3 DNA follows: TGTGCCAGCAGTGACAACAGGGGTAATCAGCCCCAGCATTTT.